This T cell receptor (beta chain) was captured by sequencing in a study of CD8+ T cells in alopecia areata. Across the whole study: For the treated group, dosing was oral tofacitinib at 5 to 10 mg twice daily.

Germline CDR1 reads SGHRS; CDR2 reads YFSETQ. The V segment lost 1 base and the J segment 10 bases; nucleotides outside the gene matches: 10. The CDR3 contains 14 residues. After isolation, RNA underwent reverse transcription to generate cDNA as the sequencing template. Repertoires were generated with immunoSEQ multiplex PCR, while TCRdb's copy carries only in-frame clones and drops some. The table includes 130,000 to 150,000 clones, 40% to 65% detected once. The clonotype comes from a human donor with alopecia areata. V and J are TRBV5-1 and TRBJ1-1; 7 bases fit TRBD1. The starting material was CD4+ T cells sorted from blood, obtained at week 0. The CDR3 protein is CASSLNGQVAAAFF. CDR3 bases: TGCGCCAGCAGCTTGAATGGACAGGTGGCTGCAGCTTTCTTT.